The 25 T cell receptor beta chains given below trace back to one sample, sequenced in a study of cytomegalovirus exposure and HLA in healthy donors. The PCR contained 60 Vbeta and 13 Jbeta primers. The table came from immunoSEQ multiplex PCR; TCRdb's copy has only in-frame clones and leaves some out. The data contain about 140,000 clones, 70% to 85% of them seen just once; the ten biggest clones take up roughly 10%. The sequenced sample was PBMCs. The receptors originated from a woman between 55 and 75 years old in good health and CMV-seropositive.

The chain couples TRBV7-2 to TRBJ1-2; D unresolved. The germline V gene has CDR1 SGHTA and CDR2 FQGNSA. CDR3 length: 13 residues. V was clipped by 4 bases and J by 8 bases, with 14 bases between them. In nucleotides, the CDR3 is TGTGCCAGCAGCTCCTATAAGGGAGAAGGCTACACCTTC. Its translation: CASSSYKGEGYTF.

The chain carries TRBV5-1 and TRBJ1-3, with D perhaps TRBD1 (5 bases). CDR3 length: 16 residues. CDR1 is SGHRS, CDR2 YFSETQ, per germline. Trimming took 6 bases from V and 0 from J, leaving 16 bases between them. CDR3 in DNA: TGCGCCAGCACCCCCGGGACTCCTAGCTCTGGAAACACCATATATTTT. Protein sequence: CASTPGTPSSGNTIYF.

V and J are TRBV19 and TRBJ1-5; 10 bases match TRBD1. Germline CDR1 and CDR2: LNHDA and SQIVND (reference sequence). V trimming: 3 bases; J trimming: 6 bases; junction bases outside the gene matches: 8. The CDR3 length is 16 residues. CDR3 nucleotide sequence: TGTGCCAGTAGTATGGCCCGGGACAGGGGCGGTCAGCCCCAGCATTTT. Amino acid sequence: CASSMARDRGGQPQHF.

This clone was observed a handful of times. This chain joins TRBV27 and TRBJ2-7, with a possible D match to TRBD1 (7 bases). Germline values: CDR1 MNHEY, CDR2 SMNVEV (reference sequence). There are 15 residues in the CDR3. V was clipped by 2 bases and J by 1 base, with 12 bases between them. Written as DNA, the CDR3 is TGTGCCAGCAGTTTAGCGTCAGGGGGGTCCTACGAGCAGTACTTC. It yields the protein CASSLASGGSYEQYF.

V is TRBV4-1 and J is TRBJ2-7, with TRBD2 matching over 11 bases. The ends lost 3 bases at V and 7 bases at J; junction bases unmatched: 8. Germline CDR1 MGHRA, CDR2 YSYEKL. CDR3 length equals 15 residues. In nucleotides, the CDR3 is TGCGCCAGCAGCCACTCTAGCGGGAGGCAGGGGGAGCAGTACTTC. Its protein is CASSHSSGRQGEQYF.

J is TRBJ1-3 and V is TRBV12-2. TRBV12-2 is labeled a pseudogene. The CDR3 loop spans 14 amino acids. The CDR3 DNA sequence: TGTGCAAGTCGCTTAGTGGGGAGTAGAAACACCATATATTTT. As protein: CASRLVGSRNTIYF.

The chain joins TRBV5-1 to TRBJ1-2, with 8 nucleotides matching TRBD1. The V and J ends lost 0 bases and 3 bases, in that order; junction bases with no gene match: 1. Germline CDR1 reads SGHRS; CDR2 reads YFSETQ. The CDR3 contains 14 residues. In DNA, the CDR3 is TGCGCCAGCAGCTTGGCAGGGGGCGACTATGGCTACACCTTC. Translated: CASSLAGGDYGYTF.

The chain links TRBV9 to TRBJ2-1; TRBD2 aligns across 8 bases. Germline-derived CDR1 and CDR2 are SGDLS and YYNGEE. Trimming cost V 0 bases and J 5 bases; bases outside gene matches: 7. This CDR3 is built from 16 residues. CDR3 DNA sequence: TGTGCCAGCAGCGTAGGAAGCGGGAGACAAGACAATGAGCAGTTCTTC. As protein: CASSVGSGRQDNEQFF.

The CDR3 region is CASSLGTQMNYGYTF. The CDR3 DNA follows: TGCGCCAGCAGCTTGGGGACACAGATGAACTATGGCTACACCTTC. This chain connects TRBV5-1 to TRBJ1-2; perhaps TRBD1 as D (5 bases). CDR1 and CDR2 (germline): SGHRS, YFSETQ. V lost 0 bases to trimming and J lost 2 bases, with 11 bases between them. This CDR3 is built from 15 residues.

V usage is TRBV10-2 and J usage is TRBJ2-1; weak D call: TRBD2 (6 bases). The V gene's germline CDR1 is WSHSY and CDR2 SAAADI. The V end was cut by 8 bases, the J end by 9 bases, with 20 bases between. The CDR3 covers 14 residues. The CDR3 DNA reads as TGCGCCAGCGCGATCATCCCTAGCGAGGGTGAGCAGTTCTTC. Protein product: CASAIIPSEGEQFF.

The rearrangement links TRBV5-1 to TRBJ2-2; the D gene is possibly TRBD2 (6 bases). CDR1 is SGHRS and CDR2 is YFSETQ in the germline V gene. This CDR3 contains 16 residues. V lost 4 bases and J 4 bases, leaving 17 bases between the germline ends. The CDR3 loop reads CASSHSGGVGTGELFF. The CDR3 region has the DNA TGCGCCAGCAGCCACAGTGGAGGGGTAGGCACCGGGGAGCTGTTTTTT.

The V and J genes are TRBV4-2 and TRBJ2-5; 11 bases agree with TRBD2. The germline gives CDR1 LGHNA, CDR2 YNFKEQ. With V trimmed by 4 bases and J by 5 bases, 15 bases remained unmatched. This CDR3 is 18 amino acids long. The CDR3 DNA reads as TGTGCCAGCAGCCGTAAGGGTATAGCGGGAGGGCTAGGGGAGACCCAGTACTTC. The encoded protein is CASSRKGIAGGLGETQYF.

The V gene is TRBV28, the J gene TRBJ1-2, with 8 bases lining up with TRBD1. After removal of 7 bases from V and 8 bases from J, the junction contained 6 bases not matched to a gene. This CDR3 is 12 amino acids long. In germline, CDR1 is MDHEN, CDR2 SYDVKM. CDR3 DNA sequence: TGTGCCAGCAATCAGGGGGCAGGGGGCTACACCTTC. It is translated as CASNQGAGGYTF.

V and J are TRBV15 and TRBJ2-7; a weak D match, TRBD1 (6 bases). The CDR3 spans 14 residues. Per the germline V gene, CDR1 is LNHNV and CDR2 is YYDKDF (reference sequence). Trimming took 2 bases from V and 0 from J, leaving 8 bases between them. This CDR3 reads CATSRPGHSYEQYF. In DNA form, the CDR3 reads TGTGCCACCAGCAGACCGGGACACTCCTACGAGCAGTACTTC.

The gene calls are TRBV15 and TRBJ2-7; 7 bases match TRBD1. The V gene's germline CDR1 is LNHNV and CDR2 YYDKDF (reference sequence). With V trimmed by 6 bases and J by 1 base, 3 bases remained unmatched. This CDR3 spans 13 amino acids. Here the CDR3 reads CATSGDSSYEQYF. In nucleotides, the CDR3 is TGTGCCACCAGTGGGGACAGTTCCTACGAGCAGTACTTC.

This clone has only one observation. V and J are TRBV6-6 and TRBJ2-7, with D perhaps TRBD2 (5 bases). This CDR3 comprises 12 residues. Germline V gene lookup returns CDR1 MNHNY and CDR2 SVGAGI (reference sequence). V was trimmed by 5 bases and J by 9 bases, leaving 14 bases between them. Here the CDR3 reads CASSTGGGTQYF. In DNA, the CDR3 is TGTGCCAGCAGTACCGGAGGCGGAACGCAGTACTTC.

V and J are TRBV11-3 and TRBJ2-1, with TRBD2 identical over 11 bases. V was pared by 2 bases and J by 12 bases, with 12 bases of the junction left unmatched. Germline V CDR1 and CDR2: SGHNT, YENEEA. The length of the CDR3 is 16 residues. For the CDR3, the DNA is TGTGCCAGCAGCTTACGGGGCACTAGCGGGAGTATTGGGCAGTTCTTC. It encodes CASSLRGTSGSIGQFF.

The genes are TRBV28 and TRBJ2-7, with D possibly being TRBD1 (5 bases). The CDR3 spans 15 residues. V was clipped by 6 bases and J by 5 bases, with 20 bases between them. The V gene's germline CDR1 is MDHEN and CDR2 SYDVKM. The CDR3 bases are TGTGCCAGCAGCCCCCTGAAGACAGTTTTGGACGAGCAGTACTTC. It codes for CASSPLKTVLDEQYF.

CDR3 DNA: TGTGCCAGCAGTTTAGCAAGGGGGTTCGGGAAGCAGTACTTC. It translates to CASSLARGFGKQYF. V and J are TRBV27 and TRBJ2-7, with D perhaps TRBD1 (6 bases). This CDR3 is built from 14 residues. Germline-derived CDR1 and CDR2 are MNHEY and SMNVEV (reference sequence). Trimming left V 2 bases short and J 8 bases short, with 16 bases between.

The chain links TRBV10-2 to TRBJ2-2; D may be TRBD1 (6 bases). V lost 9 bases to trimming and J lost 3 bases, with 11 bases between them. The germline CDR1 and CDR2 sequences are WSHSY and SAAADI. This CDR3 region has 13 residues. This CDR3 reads CASWGRDTGELFF. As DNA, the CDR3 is TGCGCCAGTTGGGGGCGTGACACCGGGGAGCTGTTTTTT.

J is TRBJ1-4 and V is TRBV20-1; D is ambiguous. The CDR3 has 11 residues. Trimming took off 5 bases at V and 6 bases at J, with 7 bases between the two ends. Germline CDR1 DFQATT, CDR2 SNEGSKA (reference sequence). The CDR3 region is CSAWADEKLFF. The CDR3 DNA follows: TGCAGTGCTTGGGCAGATGAAAAACTGTTTTTT.

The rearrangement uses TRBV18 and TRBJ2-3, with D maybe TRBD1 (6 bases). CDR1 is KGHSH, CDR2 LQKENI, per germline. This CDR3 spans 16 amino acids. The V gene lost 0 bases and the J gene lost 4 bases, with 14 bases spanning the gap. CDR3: CASSPPRGSAADTQYF. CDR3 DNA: TGTGCCAGCTCACCACCTAGGGGGTCGGCAGCAGATACGCAGTATTTT.

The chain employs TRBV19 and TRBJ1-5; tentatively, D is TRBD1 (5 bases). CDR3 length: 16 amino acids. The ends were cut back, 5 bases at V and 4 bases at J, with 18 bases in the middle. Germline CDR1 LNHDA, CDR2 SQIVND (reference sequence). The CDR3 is CASSAPGVTRNQPQHF. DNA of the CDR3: TGTGCCAGTAGTGCCCCGGGGGTGACGAGAAATCAGCCCCAGCATTTT.

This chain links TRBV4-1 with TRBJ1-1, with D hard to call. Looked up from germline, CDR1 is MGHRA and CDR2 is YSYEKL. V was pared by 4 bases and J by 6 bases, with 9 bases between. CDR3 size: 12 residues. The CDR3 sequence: CASSPRGSEAFF. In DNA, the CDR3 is TGCGCCAGCAGCCCACGGGGATCTGAAGCTTTCTTT.

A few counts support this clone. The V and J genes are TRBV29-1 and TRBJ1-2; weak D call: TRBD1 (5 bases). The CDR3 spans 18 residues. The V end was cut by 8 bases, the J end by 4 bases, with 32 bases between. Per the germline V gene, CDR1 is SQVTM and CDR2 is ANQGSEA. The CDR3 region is CSTLTEKTGTEGVYGYTF. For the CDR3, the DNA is TGCAGCACCCTGACCGAGAAAACCGGGACGGAGGGCGTCTATGGCTACACCTTC.